This T cell receptor (beta chain) was profiled in a study of blood T cell repertoires in COVID-19 (dated by TCRdb to 2018 to 2021). General notes on the study: Samples covering the acute and convalescent phases of COVID-19 were provided by collaborators in the United States, Italy and Spain. Deeply sampled blood TCRbeta repertoires from subjects exposed to, actively infected with, or recovered from COVID-19 were included in the dataset. The material from the prospective study consisted of cDNA or gDNA derived from T cells, B-cell-depleted T cells, or PBMCs. The repertoires were made available in a free public database intended to serve as a resource for research on the immune response to SARS-CoV-2. Nearly every sample came with metadata listing a de-identified subject ID, COVID-19 status, age in years and sex. The samples were drawn from two sources: the first 160 participants of the ongoing ImmuneRACE study, and 1,000 to 1,500 subjects contributed by 6 global collaborators. Where HLA class I and class II types were available, the types were taken from metadata supplied by the sample provider, not from assay-based typing. Paper-wide results and their limitations: How much clinical and demographic metadata was included differed by source and by participant, and the metadata was provided uncurated.

Notes on this clone: The specificity of this receptor is unknown. No much larger clone is present one base from it, and per-base qualities are unavailable.

Enrolling through a virtual design, the prospective study's participants ranged in age from roughly 18 to 95 years and lived across some 22 United States geographic areas. In the prospective study, participants were assigned to cohorts based on the clinical history participants reported in a screening survey and a study questionnaire. For ImmuneRACE Cohort 3, a participant was defined as recovered based on two consecutive negative NP/OP PCR tests, clearance by a healthcare professional, or resolution of symptoms. In the prospective study, mobile phlebotomists collected whole blood, serum and a nasopharyngeal or oropharyngeal swab from each participant. Prospective study participants could optionally give additional blood draws and questionnaires over a roughly 2-month period. Blood samples from the prospective study were shipped frozen or at room temperature prior to DNA extraction. The immunoSEQ Assay, a bias-controlled multiplex PCR, was used to amplify TCRbeta CDR3 regions from genomic DNA. From the authors' description of their analysis: The number of nucleated cells in each sample was estimated from the amplification of reference gene primers within the assay. To quantify the absolute abundance of each unique TCRbeta CDR3 rearrangement, sequence reads were collapsed and filtered. For each sample, productive Simpson clonality was calculated by taking the square root of Simpson's diversity index across productive rearrangements. TCRdb mirrors the immuneACCESS table, restricted to in-frame sequences. Some clones are absent from its copies; in checked studies, under half trace to an unresolved V gene, and the reason for the others is unknown. V and J calls and clone size are given by that table; D and trimming were obtained from the DNA. Present in this sample are 310,000 or so clones, approximately 86% of which were seen just once. The top ten clones comprise about 9.8% of the sample.

The sample consisted of PBMCs or T cells enriched from blood (not recorded which). This clonotype originated in a woman in her late teens or twenties who had recovered from COVID-19.

The CDR3 region: CASSRGQGRTGELFF. The base sequence is TGTGCCAGTAGTAGAGGACAGGGAAGAACCGGGGAGCTGTTTTTT. This sequence uses TRBV19 and TRBJ2-2, and TRBD1 matches 8 of the central bases. After removal of 4 bases from V and 5 bases from J, the junction retains 6 bases not matched to a gene. Including cysteine and phenylalanine, the CDR3 has 15 amino acids. Only CDR3 DNA remains: 45 bases, in frame from the first base. Reading the germline V gene (reference sequence) gives CDR1 LNHDA and CDR2 SQIVND.